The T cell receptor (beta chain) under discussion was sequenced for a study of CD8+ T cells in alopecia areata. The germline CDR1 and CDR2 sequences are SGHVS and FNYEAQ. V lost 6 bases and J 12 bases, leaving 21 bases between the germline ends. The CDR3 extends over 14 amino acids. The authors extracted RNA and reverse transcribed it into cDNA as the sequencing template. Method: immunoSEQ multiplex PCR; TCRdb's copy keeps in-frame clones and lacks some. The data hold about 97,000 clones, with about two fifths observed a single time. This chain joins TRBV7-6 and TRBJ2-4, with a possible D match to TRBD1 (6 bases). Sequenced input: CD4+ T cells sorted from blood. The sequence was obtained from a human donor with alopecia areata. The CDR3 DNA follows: TGTGCCAGCAGTGAATGGGGGCCAGGGGTTGGTCAGTACTTC. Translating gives CASSEWGPGVGQYF.